A single sample gave rise to the 22 T cell receptor beta chains below, sequenced in a study of shared clonotypes between healthy human individuals (dated by TCRdb to the early 2020s). Libraries were constructed by the immunoSEQ multiplex PCR assay. TCRdb's version of the immuneACCESS table is confined to in-frame rearrangements and falls short of the full clone set. An unresolved V gene accounts for under half of the shortfall where checked; the remainder is of unknown origin. Across this sample there are 1.4 million to 1.5 million clones, with around 97% seen only once. The top ten clonotypes cover over 1% of the sample. Material: naive CD4+ T cells sorted from blood. This sample's cell subset or site label indicates: CD45RA+ positively selected. The receptors were gathered from a man aged 25-45 years in good health.

As to this clone: At the DNA level, this CDR3 is encoded by other sequences in the same sample as well. The chain is built from TRBV20-1 and TRBJ2-1; D not certain. The CDR3 covers 10 residues. V lost 6 bases to trimming and J lost 4 bases, with 4 bases between them. Germline loops: CDR1 DFQATT, CDR2 SNEGSKA (reference sequence). CDR3 amino acids: CSARYNEQFF. As DNA, the CDR3 is TGCAGTGCACGATACAATGAGCAGTTCTTC.

This clone was seen only once. V gene TRBV6-5 combines with J gene TRBJ2-1; 9 nucleotides agree with TRBD2. CDR3 length: 15 residues. J was trimmed by 4 bases and V by 2 bases; bases with no gene match: 3. In germline, CDR1 is MNHEY, CDR2 SVGAGI. As DNA, the CDR3 is TGTGCCAGCAGTTACGAGCTAGCGGGATACAATGAGCAGTTCTTC. Translating it yields CASSYELAGYNEQFF.

Turning to this clone: This CDR3 is also generated by other DNA sequences in the sample. The chain recombines TRBV6-1 with TRBJ2-2, with TRBD1 matching over 10 bases. V was pared by 4 bases and J by 5 bases, with 4 bases of the junction left unmatched. This CDR3 contains 15 residues. The germline CDR1 and CDR2 sequences are MNHNS and SASEGT. CDR3 sequence reads: CASSGQGAGTGELFF. The CDR3 bases are TGTGCCAGCAGTGGACAGGGGGCGGGGACCGGGGAGCTGTTTTTT.

This clone was detected only once. The V call is TRBV6-6, the J call TRBJ2-1; D might be TRBD1 or TRBD2, each matching 5 bases. Germline-derived CDR1 and CDR2 are MNHNY and SVGAGI (reference sequence). The V end was cut by 0 bases, the J end by 5 bases, with 14 bases between. The CDR3 loop spans 16 amino acids. The CDR3 DNA reads TGTGCCAGCAGTTACTCGTCCGGGACCAGTCACAATGAGCAGTTCTTC. This gives the protein CASSYSSGTSHNEQFF.

V gene TRBV29-1 combines with J gene TRBJ1-1; no clear D gene. This CDR3 spans 14 amino acids. The germline V gene has CDR1 SQVTM and CDR2 ANQGSEA. V gave up 4 bases and J gave up 3 bases, with 15 bases separating them. The CDR3 is CSVGNWVLDTEAFF. CDR3 nucleotide sequence: TGCAGCGTTGGGAATTGGGTATTGGACACTGAAGCTTTCTTT.

The chain carries TRBV5-1 and TRBJ2-4, with TRBD2 as a possible D gene (6 bases). V was trimmed by 4 bases and J by 0 bases, leaving 14 bases between them. Germline CDR1 is SGHRS and CDR2 is YFSETQ. The CDR3 sequence is 16 residues long. CDR3 residues: CASSGGYWEAKNIQYF. In nucleotides, the CDR3 is TGCGCCAGCAGCGGGGGGTACTGGGAAGCCAAAAACATTCAGTACTTC. Complete variable domain (other parts from reference TRBV5-1 and TRBJ2-4): KAGVTQTPRYLIKTRGQQVTLSCSPISGHRSVSWYQQTPGQGLQFLFEYFSETQRNKGNFPGRFSGRQFSNSRSEMNVSTLELGDSALYLCASSGGYWEAKNIQYFGAGTRLSVL.

The gene calls are TRBV7-6 and TRBJ1-2; 10 positions agree with TRBD1. The CDR3 runs to 15 residues. CDR1 is SGHVS, CDR2 FNYEAQ, per germline. Trimming took 1 base from V and 2 from J; bases not matched to a gene: 1. The CDR3 sequence: CASSLGDRGNYGYTF. CDR3 sequence (DNA): TGTGCCAGCAGCTTAGGGGACAGGGGAAACTATGGCTACACCTTC.

This clone was picked up one time. V usage is TRBV2 and J usage is TRBJ2-5; 10 nucleotides align to TRBD2. This CDR3 has 14 amino acids. V lost 7 bases, J lost 4 bases, and 6 bases stayed unmatched. Germline V CDR1 and CDR2: SNHLY, FYNNEI. The CDR3 is CASNVAGGGETQYF. The CDR3, as DNA: TGTGCCAGCAATGTAGCGGGAGGAGGAGAGACCCAGTACTTC.

The chain joins TRBV28 to TRBJ2-3; 8 bases are a match to TRBD1. The CDR3 extends over 15 amino acids. The V gene's germline CDR1 is MDHEN and CDR2 SYDVKM. V trimming: 4 bases; J trimming: 4 bases; junction bases outside the gene matches: 7. CDR3 protein: CASSSRTGSPDTQYF. Written as DNA, the CDR3 is TGTGCCAGCAGTTCACGGACAGGGAGTCCAGATACGCAGTATTTT. Filled out from reference TRBV28 and TRBJ2-3, the complete variable domain reads DVKVTQSSRYLVKRTGEKVFLECVQDMDHENMFWYRQDPGLGLRLIYFSYDVKMKEKGDIPEGYSVSREKKERFSLILESASTNQTSMYLCASSSRTGSPDTQYFGPGTRLTVL.

In nucleotides, the CDR3 is TGCGCCAGCAGCCGCCAGCTCCGGACTTACACAGATACGCAGTATTTT. Translated, it gives CASSRQLRTYTDTQYF. The chain uses TRBV4-3 and TRBJ2-3, with D perhaps TRBD2 (5 bases). The CDR3 sequence is 16 residues long. Trimming cost V 4 bases and J 2 bases, with 16 bases left between them. CDR1 and CDR2 (germline): LGHNA, YSLEER.

The chain recombines TRBV13 with TRBJ1-3; tentatively, D is TRBD1 (5 bases). Trimming cost V 3 bases and J 4 bases, with 10 bases left between them. Per germline, CDR1 PRHDT and CDR2 FYEKMQ (reference sequence). The CDR3 is 14 amino acids. The DNA of the CDR3 is TGTGCCAGCAGCTTGAGGGGATCAGGAAACACCATATATTTT. This encodes CASSLRGSGNTIYF.

This clone was seen just once. The rearrangement uses TRBV6-5 and TRBJ1-1; the D gene is possibly TRBD1 (5 bases). Germline V gene data show CDR1 as MNHEY and CDR2 as SVGAGI. The CDR3 sequence is 14 residues long. V was trimmed by 8 bases and J by 4 bases, leaving 17 bases between them. The CDR3 nucleotides are TGTGCCAGCTGTCTGGGGCAGGGTGGCACTGAAGCTTTCTTT. Protein sequence: CASCLGQGGTEAFF.

The chain combines TRBV7-8 with TRBJ1-1; D is unclear. The CDR3 is made up of 15 amino acids. V lost 5 bases and J lost 6, with 19 bases in between. CDR1 SGHVS and CDR2 FQNEAQ come from the germline V gene. CDR3 in DNA: TGTGCCAGCAGCCACAGAGATTCGCGGAGCGCTGAAGCTTTCTTT. Protein sequence: CASSHRDSRSAEAFF.

V and J are TRBV25-1 and TRBJ2-7; D is ambiguous. V was cut by 3 bases and J by 2 bases, with 8 bases left in between. This CDR3 has 13 amino acids. The V gene's germline CDR1 is MGHDK and CDR2 SYGVNS. Here the CDR3 DNA reads TGTGCCAGCAGTGACAGGTTAACCTACGAGCAGTACTTC. Protein: CASSDRLTYEQYF.

Note on this clone: The germline gene is not matched at one end of the junction; a read error may be the cause. The rearrangement joins TRBV7-7 to TRBJ1-5; unclear D gene. This CDR3 region has 13 residues. Germline values: CDR1 SSHAT, CDR2 FNYEAQ (reference sequence). The CDR3 reads CASSPGPDQPQHF. CDR3 bases: TGTGCTAGCAGCCCCGGGCCTGATCAGCCCCAGCATTTT.

J is TRBJ2-7 and V is TRBV19; D is possibly TRBD2 (7 bases). The germline gives CDR1 LNHDA, CDR2 SQIVND (reference sequence). The V and J ends lost 5 bases and 5 bases respectively, with 19 bases between them. This CDR3 has 15 amino acids. In DNA, the CDR3 is TGTGCCAGTAGTCCTCTCGAGGGGGGGAGGGACGAGCAGTACTTC. It encodes CASSPLEGGRDEQYF.

The chain recombines TRBV20-1 with TRBJ1-1; D not resolved. This CDR3 comprises 11 residues. V shed 1 base and J shed 7 bases, with 7 bases lying between them. Germline V CDR1 and CDR2: DFQATT, SNEGSKA (reference sequence). The CDR3 DNA reads TGCAGTGCTAGAGGACTTGTTGAAGCTTTCTTT. Amino acids: CSARGLVEAFF.

This clone has only one observation. V is TRBV14 and J is TRBJ2-7; either TRBD1 or TRBD2 may fit D (5 bases each). The CDR3 has 19 residues. V lost 4 bases to trimming and J lost 3 bases, with 28 bases between them. Germline CDR1 reads SGHDN; CDR2 reads FVKESK. The CDR3: CASSRLGVQAYRSGYEQYF. The CDR3, as DNA: TGTGCCAGCAGCCGCCTGGGGGTACAGGCTTATCGATCTGGCTACGAGCAGTACTTC. Full variable domain (outside the CDR3, taken from reference TRBV14 and TRBJ2-7): EAGVTQFPSHSVIEKGQTVTLRCDPISGHDNLYWYRRVMGKEIKFLLHFVKESKQDESGMPNNRFLAERTGGTYSTLKVQPAELEDSGVYFCASSRLGVQAYRSGYEQYFGPGTRLTVT.

V and J are TRBV5-1 and TRBJ2-7, with 9 bases identical to TRBD2. From germline, CDR1 is SGHRS and CDR2 YFSETQ. V dropped 0 bases and J dropped 6; count of bases not matched to a gene: 7. CDR3 length: 15 amino acids. The CDR3 protein is CASSLDGGRAGEQYF. The CDR3 bases are TGCGCCAGCAGCTTGGATGGCGGGAGGGCCGGCGAGCAGTACTTC. Full variable domain (outside the CDR3, taken from reference TRBV5-1 and TRBJ2-7): KAGVTQTPRYLIKTRGQQVTLSCSPISGHRSVSWYQQTPGQGLQFLFEYFSETQRNKGNFPGRFSGRQFSNSRSEMNVSTLELGDSALYLCASSLDGGRAGEQYFGPGTRLTVT.

V usage is TRBV6-5 and J usage is TRBJ1-1; D might be TRBD1 (5 bases). Germline V gene data show CDR1 as MNHEY and CDR2 as SVGAGI. With 10 bases removed from V and 1 base from J, the gap between germline ends came to 13 bases. The CDR3 runs to 13 residues. The CDR3 DNA is TGTGCCACCCGGGGACGTGGGAACACTGAAGCTTTCTTT. This sequence encodes CATRGRGNTEAFF.

In DNA form, the CDR3 reads TGTGCCAGCAGCTTAAGTCGCGGGGGGCAGTATTTT. Its translation is CASSLSRGGQYF. The rearrangement joins TRBV7-2 to TRBJ2-3, with 7 bases that match TRBD2. CDR3 size: 12 residues. The V segment lost 2 bases and the J segment 11 bases; nucleotides outside the gene matches: 4. Germline CDR1 is SGHTA and CDR2 is FQGNSA.

This sequence joins TRBV11-2 and TRBJ1-2, with D unclear. Germline V gives CDR1 SGHAT, CDR2 FQNNGV. The V gene lost 4 bases and the J gene lost 8 bases, with 11 bases spanning the gap. The CDR3 has 12 residues. The CDR3 DNA is TGTGCCAGCAGCTCTAGGGTGTCAGGCTACACCTTC. As protein: CASSSRVSGYTF.